Here is one TCR beta chain with its context. These data are taken from a study of blood T cell repertoires in COVID-19. Germline assignment: CDR1 LGHDT and CDR2 YNNKEL (reference sequence). The CDR3 sequence is 13 residues long. Trimming left V 1 base short and J 2 bases short, with 6 bases between. In the original processing: It was from reference gene primer amplification that nucleated cell counts were estimated. Data came from immunoSEQ multiplex PCR; TCRdb stores just in-frame clones and leaves some out. The DNA was the basis for D and trimming; V, J and clone size are from that table. The sample consists of 55,000 to 85,000 clones, 81% of them appearing once.

The sequence came from a woman in her sixties or seventies with acute or convalescent COVID-19. The sequencing sample was made of peripheral blood. V is TRBV3-1 (or the pseudogene TRBV3-2) and J is TRBJ2-7, with D possibly being TRBD2 (5 bases). The CDR3 coding sequence is TGTGCCAGCAGCCAAGCACTAGCCTACGAGCAGTACTTC. Protein sequence: CASSQALAYEQYF.